This T cell receptor (beta chain) was found in a study of cytomegalovirus exposure and HLA in healthy donors. Repertoires were generated with immunoSEQ multiplex PCR, while TCRdb's copy carries only in-frame clones and drops some. The data contain about 130,000 clones, 89% of them singletons. In germline, CDR1 is MDHEN, CDR2 SYDVKM. V was trimmed by 8 bases and J by 7 bases, leaving 14 bases between them. This CDR3 is 13 amino acids long. Sequencing was performed on PBMCs. This chain links TRBV28 with TRBJ1-4; possible D gene TRBD1, 6 bases. The sequence came from a woman between 18 and 30 years old in good health and CMV-seronegative. The DNA of the CDR3 is TGTGCCAGCGAGAGGGGGTGGGGTGAAAAACTGTTTTTT. It is translated as CASERGWGEKLFF.